These 10 T cell receptor beta chains share one sample of origin, sequenced in a study of beta chain features in type 1 diabetes. Whole-study results and caveats: Shortening that was moderate but significant affected the TCRB CDR3s of Type 1 diabetes patients in all four CD4+ subsets.

Their antigens are not known. The isolated RNA, all of it, was reverse transcribed, so expressed TCRB transcripts were what got sequenced. Only in-frame clones appear in the TCRdb table, and some are missing; sequencing was by immunoSEQ multiplex PCR. The sample comprises a few hundred thousand clones, around 10% of which are singletons, and about 0.6% rests with the top ten. Sequenced sample: central memory CD4+ T cells from blood. These receptors came from a man aged 25 to 40 with type 1 diabetes.

This clone was seen a few times. The chain uses TRBV28 and TRBJ2-3; TRBD2 matches 8 bases. V was pared by 4 bases and J by 0 bases, with 3 bases of the junction left unmatched. The V gene's germline CDR1 is MDHEN and CDR2 SYDVKM. This CDR3 is 15 amino acids long. CDR3 sequence reads: CASSSTGGSTDTQYF. The CDR3 region has the DNA TGTGCCAGCAGTTCCACGGGAGGGAGCACAGATACGCAGTATTTT.

The genes are TRBV5-1 and TRBJ1-2; 7 nucleotides agree with TRBD1. Germline values: CDR1 SGHRS, CDR2 YFSETQ. V lost 0 bases to trimming and J lost 6 bases; unmatched junction nucleotides: 5. This CDR3 has 14 residues. The CDR3 sequence is CASSLDRGWDGYTF. CDR3 bases: TGCGCCAGCAGCTTGGACAGGGGATGGGATGGCTACACCTTC.

The sample holds a few counts of this clone. The V and J genes are TRBV18 and TRBJ2-6; no firm D call. V lost 2 bases and J lost 4, with 6 bases in between. From germline, CDR1 is KGHSH and CDR2 LQKENI. This CDR3 region has 14 residues. CDR3 residues: CASSPAEGANVLTF. CDR3 bases: TGTGCCAGCTCACCAGCAGAGGGGGCCAACGTCCTGACTTTC.

The chain has TRBV7-2 and TRBJ2-2; possible D gene TRBD2, 6 bases. Germline lookup yields CDR1 SGHTA and CDR2 FQGNSA. V shed 4 bases and J shed 3 bases, with 15 bases lying between them. The CDR3 length is 16 residues. The CDR3 DNA sequence: TGTGCCAGCAGCTCGTCCGGTGGAGGGCACACCGGGGAGCTGTTTTTT. Protein sequence: CASSSSGGGHTGELFF. The variable domain in full, with the rest retrieved from reference TRBV7-2 and TRBJ2-2, is GAGVSQSPSNKVTEKGKDVELRCDPISGHTALYWYRQSLGQGLEFLIYFQGNSAPDKSGLPSDRFSAERTGGSVSTLTIQRTQQEDSAVYLCASSSSGGGHTGELFFGEGSRLTVL.

This clone occurred a few times. The chain's CDR3 is CATSSWTDPSGNTIYF. The CDR3 nucleotides read TGTGCCACCAGCAGTTGGACAGATCCTTCTGGAAACACCATATATTTT. This chain links TRBV15 with TRBJ1-3; D may be TRBD1 (6 bases). This CDR3 has 16 amino acids. V was trimmed by 3 bases and J by 1 base, leaving 13 bases between them. CDR1 and CDR2 (germline): LNHNV, YYDKDF (reference sequence).

This clone was seen only a few times. V usage is TRBV4-1 and J usage is TRBJ2-3; a possible D gene is TRBD2 (6 bases). The CDR3 runs 14 residues. Germline CDR1 and CDR2: MGHRA and YSYEKL. The V gene lost 0 bases and the J gene lost 6 bases, with 10 bases spanning the gap. Here the CDR3 reads CASSQDGRRDTQYF. In DNA, the CDR3 is TGCGCCAGCAGCCAAGATGGGAGGAGGGATACGCAGTATTTT.

This chain connects TRBV2 to TRBJ2-1; maybe TRBD1 (5 bases). Germline-derived CDR1 and CDR2 are SNHLY and FYNNEI. This CDR3 is 12 amino acids long. V lost 5 bases and J 5 bases, leaving 7 bases between the germline ends. CDR3 in DNA: TGTGCCAGCAGTCAGGACAACAATGAGCAGTTCTTC. It is translated as CASSQDNNEQFF.

The chain employs TRBV5-1 and TRBJ1-1; TRBD1 might be the D (5 bases). V was pared by 3 bases and J by 0 bases, with 15 bases between. This CDR3 has 16 residues. Germline V lookup: CDR1 SGHRS, CDR2 YFSETQ. CDR3 amino acids: CASSYGANTMNTEAFF. The CDR3 region has the DNA TGCGCCAGCAGCTACGGGGCAAACACAATGAACACTGAAGCTTTCTTT.

There are a few counts of this clone. This chain links TRBV2 with TRBJ2-5; D is perhaps TRBD2 (5 bases). Germline CDR1 is SNHLY and CDR2 is FYNNEI. V dropped 6 bases and J dropped 7 bases, with 12 bases sitting between them. The length of the CDR3 is 12 residues. The CDR3 DNA is TGTGCCAGCAGCTTCCCCCGGGGGACCCAGTACTTC. Protein product: CASSFPRGTQYF.

This chain joins TRBV7-3 and TRBJ2-7; D is possibly TRBD2 (5 bases). V lost 0 bases and J 2 bases, leaving 8 bases between the germline ends. From germline, CDR1 is SGHTA and CDR2 FQGTGA. The CDR3 has 14 amino acids. The CDR3: CASSLTGAAYEQYF. CDR3 coding DNA: TGTGCCAGCAGCTTAACGGGAGCGGCCTACGAGCAGTACTTC.